This T cell receptor (beta chain) was sequenced in a study of T-cell reconstitution after alpha-beta-depleted transplantation in children. After removal of 1 base from V and 4 bases from J, the junction contained 16 bases not matched to a gene. The CDR3 contains 18 residues. Germline values: CDR1 SGDLS, CDR2 YYNGEE. As it was prepared, the TCRbeta library received unique molecular identifiers. TCRdb recomputed calls from the PCR reads with MiXCR, one row per CDR3 protein. The sample holds over 550,000 distinct CDR3 sequences, more than 9% seen once. This clonotype was counted between two and nine times.

The rearrangement links TRBV9 to TRBJ1-2, with 7 positions matching TRBD1. The receptor was isolated from a human donor who donated a stem cell graft to a child with acute myeloid leukemia. This specimen consisted of PBMCs from the stem cell graft donor, obtained from the stem cell graft. CDR3 protein: CASSVTPPQGRNFYGYTF. In DNA form, the CDR3 reads TGTGCCAGCAGCGTAACCCCCCCACAGGGGCGGAATTTCTATGGCTACACCTTC.